This note documents a single T cell receptor (beta chain) sequence. Its antigen is unknown. This sample was taken from a study of cytomegalovirus exposure and HLA in healthy donors. Across the whole study: Falling in the Caucasian-associated ancestry cluster were roughly 80% of some 400 genotyped donors.

Regarding the study as a whole: Accounts indicate the classifier identified cytomegalovirus status with strong specificity and sensitivity.

The PCR had 60 Vbeta and 13 Jbeta primers. Generated by immunoSEQ multiplex PCR, the TCRdb table keeps only in-frame clones and is missing some. In all, the sample yields 150,000 or so clones. This receptor was identified in a man aged 18 to 29 in good health and CMV-seronegative. The material sequenced was PBMCs.

The CDR3 loop is CASSGSGGAIYNEQFF. The CDR3 DNA reads as TGTGCCAGCAGCGGTAGTGGGGGGGCCATCTACAATGAGCAGTTCTTC. The chain joins TRBV9 to TRBJ2-1, with D maybe TRBD2 (7 bases). Germline CDR1 is SGDLS and CDR2 is YYNGEE. V shed 3 bases and J shed 3 bases, with 16 bases lying between them. This CDR3 has 16 amino acids.